Below, 15 T cell receptor beta chains from the same sample are listed, as sequenced in a study of cytomegalovirus exposure and HLA in healthy donors. A multiplex PCR was run with 60 Vbeta primers and 13 Jbeta primers. Here immunoSEQ multiplex PCR was the method, and the copy in TCRdb shows in-frame clones only, minus some. Of some 160,000 clones detected, 72% appear once; the ten largest clones hold approximately 2.1%. Sequenced sample: PBMCs. All receptors derive from a man in his forties in good health and CMV-seronegative.

The CDR3 loop is CASSPRQFQNTEAFF. The CDR3 DNA follows: TGCGCCAGCAGCCCTCGACAGTTCCAAAACACTGAAGCTTTCTTT. The rearrangement uses TRBV4-1 and TRBJ1-1; D is possibly TRBD1 (5 bases). Germline-derived CDR1 and CDR2 are MGHRA and YSYEKL. V lost 4 bases and J lost 2, with 14 bases in between. The CDR3 length is 15 residues.

This chain joins TRBV7-8 and TRBJ2-1; D gene ambiguous. Trimming left V 1 base short and J 1 base short, with 11 bases between. The CDR3 has 16 residues. Germline loops: CDR1 SGHVS, CDR2 FQNEAQ. CDR3 sequence: CASSLVPVRSYNEQFF. The CDR3, as DNA: TGTGCCAGCAGCTTAGTCCCGGTCCGGTCCTACAATGAGCAGTTCTTC.

This rearrangement joins TRBV18 to TRBJ2-7; 7 bases line up with TRBD1. The CDR3 totals 13 residues. Germline lookup yields CDR1 KGHSH and CDR2 LQKENI. The V segment lost 2 bases and the J segment 3 bases; nucleotides outside the gene matches: 1. The CDR3 DNA is TGTGCCAGCTCACCAGACAGGGACTACGAGCAGTACTTC. Protein sequence: CASSPDRDYEQYF.

J is TRBJ2-7 and V is TRBV6-6; 7 bases match TRBD1. V dropped 2 bases and J dropped 5; count of bases not matched to a gene: 6. The germline V gene has CDR1 MNHNY and CDR2 SVGAGI (reference sequence). The CDR3 consists of 14 residues. The CDR3 nucleotides are TGTGCCAGCAGTTACACACGGACAGGAAACGAGCAGTACTTC. Encoded protein: CASSYTRTGNEQYF.

In its sample, this clone was seen once. The rearrangement uses TRBV5-1 and TRBJ1-1; no clear D. This CDR3 region has 16 residues. V lost 3 bases to trimming and J lost 4 bases, with 19 bases between them. The germline V gene has CDR1 SGHRS and CDR2 YFSETQ. CDR3 region: CASSWGGLTRSTEAFF. In DNA form, the CDR3 reads TGCGCCAGCAGCTGGGGTGGACTCACAAGGAGCACTGAAGCTTTCTTT.

The chain is built from TRBV7-2 and TRBJ2-3; the D is unclear. Germline CDR1 SGHTA, CDR2 FQGNSA. Deletions cut 1 base from V and 5 bases from J, with 10 bases between. The CDR3 covers 14 residues. The CDR3 DNA sequence: TGTGCCAGCAGCTTAGATATGCTAGGAGATACGCAGTATTTT. This encodes CASSLDMLGDTQYF.

J is TRBJ2-7 and V is TRBV28; 12 bases match TRBD2. The CDR3 is 16 amino acids. With 6 bases clipped from V and 2 bases from J, the junction kept 8 bases outside the gene matches. The germline V gene has CDR1 MDHEN and CDR2 SYDVKM. DNA of the CDR3: TGTGCCAGCAGCCGAGCAGCTAGCGGGAGGGCCTACGAGCAGTACTTC. Translation gives CASSRAASGRAYEQYF.

This clone has a handful of counts. The V and J genes are TRBV4-1 and TRBJ2-7; 15 bases agree with TRBD2. Trimming cost V 4 bases and J 7 bases; bases outside gene matches: 2. CDR1 MGHRA and CDR2 YSYEKL come from the germline V gene. The CDR3 runs to 14 residues. The CDR3 bases are TGCGCCAGCAGCCCCGGACTAGCGGGGGGGGAGCAGTACTTC. Residues: CASSPGLAGGEQYF.

The chain uses TRBV25-1 and TRBJ1-6, with D hard to call. The CDR3 runs to 15 residues. Between the trimmed V and J ends, which lost 2 bases and 0 bases, there was a span of 5 bases. Per the germline V gene, CDR1 is MGHDK and CDR2 is SYGVNS. The CDR3 region has the DNA TGTGCCAGCAGTGAAGTTAGCTCCTATAATTCACCCCTCCACTTT. Translated, it gives CASSEVSSYNSPLHF. Looking up the rest from reference TRBV25-1 and TRBJ1-6 gives the full variable domain: EADIYQTPRYLVIGTGKKITLECSQTMGHDKMYWYQQDPGMELHLIHYSYGVNSTEKGDLSSESTVSRIRTEHFPLTLESARPSHTSQYLCASSEVSSYNSPLHFGNGTRLTVT.

The V and J genes are TRBV15 and TRBJ1-5; tentatively, D is TRBD1 (5 bases). Germline CDR1 is LNHNV and CDR2 is YYDKDF (reference sequence). With 2 bases removed from V and 6 bases from J, the gap between germline ends came to 14 bases. This CDR3 has 15 amino acids. CDR3 in amino acids: CATSRLGHSGQPQHF. The CDR3 coding sequence is TGTGCCACCAGCAGACTTGGACATTCGGGTCAGCCCCAGCATTTT.

The chain joins TRBV10-1 to TRBJ2-7, with D possibly matching TRBD2 (5 bases). This CDR3 contains 11 residues. Germline assignment: CDR1 WNHNN and CDR2 SYGVQD (reference sequence). The V gene lost 7 bases and the J gene lost 7 bases, with 11 bases spanning the gap. This CDR3 reads CASTPGGEQYF. DNA of the CDR3: TGCGCCAGCACTCCGGGCGGGGAGCAGTACTTC.

This chain connects TRBV6-1 to TRBJ1-1; the D gene is possibly TRBD1 (6 bases). The germline V gene encodes CDR1 MNHNS and CDR2 SASEGT. The CDR3 is made up of 14 amino acids. V was clipped by 2 bases and J by 4 bases, with 11 bases between them. This CDR3 reads CASSEWGLGTEAFF. The CDR3 DNA is TGTGCCAGCAGTGAATGGGGGCTGGGCACTGAAGCTTTCTTT.

V gene TRBV25-1 combines with J gene TRBJ2-3, with 8 positions matching TRBD2. CDR1 is MGHDK and CDR2 is SYGVNS in the germline V gene. The CDR3 runs to 15 residues. Trimming cost V 6 bases and J 2 bases; bases outside gene matches: 7. The CDR3 bases are TGTGCCAGCAGCCGTCGGGGGGGATACACAGATACGCAGTATTTT. Encoded protein: CASSRRGGYTDTQYF.

This chain joins TRBV19 and TRBJ2-2; no firm D call. The CDR3 has 13 amino acids. Trimming shortened V by 4 bases and J by 5 bases, and 8 bases separated the two germline ends. The V gene's germline CDR1 is LNHDA and CDR2 SQIVND (reference sequence). Written as DNA, the CDR3 is TGTGCCAGTAGTAATGGAGTAACCGGGGAGCTGTTTTTT. Encoded protein: CASSNGVTGELFF.

This chain uses TRBV27 with TRBJ1-6; no firm D call. The CDR3 is made up of 14 amino acids. The germline CDR1 and CDR2 sequences are MNHEY and SMNVEV (reference sequence). The V gene lost 10 bases and the J gene lost 12 bases, with 22 bases spanning the gap. The CDR3 DNA reads TGTGCCACCAGGTCGGCGGATATAATTCAACCCCTCCACTTT. Encoded protein: CATRSADIIQPLHF.